This T cell receptor (beta chain) was observed in a study of cytomegalovirus exposure and HLA in healthy donors. Study at large: Of all 400 or so donors who were genotyped, 70% to 85% belonged to the Caucasian-associated ancestry cluster.

The study ran its PCR with 60 Vbeta and 13 Jbeta primers. Some clones are missing from TCRdb's copy, which holds only in-frame ones; the method was immunoSEQ multiplex PCR. The table shows roughly 180,000 clones, with approximately 78% occurring only once. Study outcomes and limitations: Reported results showed that the classifier diagnosed cytomegalovirus status with high specificity and sensitivity. Several of the most significant clusters appeared, in a later analysis, to be linked to common viral pathogens.

Note on this clone: Its antigen is not identified.

The V gene lost 4 bases and the J gene lost 0 bases, with 10 bases spanning the gap. The CDR3 length is 15 residues. CDR1 is SGHVS and CDR2 is FQNEAQ in the germline V gene. The receptor's source is a woman aged 18-29 years in good health and CMV-seronegative. The sample comprised PBMCs. The genes are TRBV7-8 and TRBJ1-3, with D possibly matching TRBD1 (6 bases). For the CDR3, the DNA is TGTGCCAGCAGCTCGACAGGAAACTCTGGAAACACCATATATTTT. It codes for CASSSTGNSGNTIYF.